The 5 T cell receptor beta chains listed next were all sequenced from one sample in a study of blood T cell repertoires in COVID-19. The assay was immunoSEQ multiplex PCR, and TCRdb's table has in-frame clones only and misses some. This repertoire shows fewer than 250,000 clones, about 93% found once; its top ten account for roughly 0.8%. What was sequenced was peripheral blood. All receptors come from a man in his thirties or forties with COVID-19, enrolled during active disease.

The chain uses TRBV14 and TRBJ2-5; perhaps TRBD2 as D (6 bases). Trimming left V 4 bases short and J 2 bases short, with 17 bases between. From germline, CDR1 is SGHDN and CDR2 FVKESK. The CDR3 runs 16 residues. CDR3: CASSPHLAAEQETQYF. Here the CDR3 DNA reads TGTGCCAGCAGCCCCCACTTAGCGGCGGAACAAGAGACCCAGTACTTC. The whole variable domain, filled in from reference TRBV14 and TRBJ2-5, reads EAGVTQFPSHSVIEKGQTVTLRCDPISGHDNLYWYRRVMGKEIKFLLHFVKESKQDESGMPNNRFLAERTGGTYSTLKVQPAELEDSGVYFCASSPHLAAEQETQYFGPGTRLLVL.

The genes are TRBV29-1 and TRBJ1-1, with 8 nucleotides matching TRBD1. Germline loops: CDR1 SQVTM, CDR2 ANQGSEA. CDR3 length: 14 amino acids. V was clipped by 1 base and J by 4 bases; unmatched bases: 5. DNA for the CDR3: TGCAGCGTTGAAGCAAACAGGGGGTCCACTGAAGCTTTCTTT. Amino acid sequence: CSVEANRGSTEAFF.

V usage is TRBV9 and J usage is TRBJ2-5; TRBD2 is a possible D gene (5 bases). This CDR3 contains 13 residues. V lost 3 bases to trimming and J lost 4 bases, with 10 bases between them. Germline V gene sequence: CDR1 SGDLS, CDR2 YYNGEE. The CDR3 nucleotides are TGTGCCAGCAGCGCAGTCGGAGGAGAGACCCAGTACTTC. Its protein is CASSAVGGETQYF.

The genes are TRBV13 and TRBJ2-7; 10 bases agree with TRBD1. V dropped 3 bases and J dropped 6; count of bases not matched to a gene: 8. Germline CDR1 reads PRHDT; CDR2 reads FYEKMQ (reference sequence). This CDR3 contains 15 residues. The CDR3 coding sequence is TGTGCCAGCAGCTTGAGTGGGACAGGGGCTGGCGAGCAGTACTTC. Translating gives CASSLSGTGAGEQYF.

This sequence joins TRBV5-5 and TRBJ1-6; D gene uncertain. The germline CDR1 and CDR2 sequences are SGHKS and YYEKEE (reference sequence). V was pared by 1 base and J by 1 base, with 9 bases between. The CDR3 is 16 residues long. CDR3: CASSLLGRSYNSPLHF. The CDR3, as DNA: TGTGCCAGCAGCTTGCTGGGGAGATCCTATAATTCACCCCTCCACTTT.